These 29 T cell receptor beta chains share one sample of origin, sequenced in a study of response to subunit inactivated influenza vaccine. TCRdb reanalysed the RT-PCR reads using MiXCR and keeps one entry per CDR3 protein. The repertoire holds roughly 700,000 distinct CDR3 sequences, approximately 13% seen once, with 6.5% to 8.5% in the top ten. Source: PBMCs from blood, taken 14 days before vaccination. These receptors were collected from a middle-aged man who received an inactivated influenza vaccine.

This chain connects TRBV2 to TRBJ2-5; D possibly corresponds to TRBD1 (6 bases). Trimming took off 7 bases at V and 3 bases at J, with 9 bases between the two ends. This CDR3 is built from 12 residues. Germline CDR1 and CDR2: SNHLY and FYNNEI. The CDR3, as DNA: TGTGCCAGCACCGGACAGAAAGAGACCCAGTACTTC. Translation: CASTGQKETQYF.

The gene calls are TRBV6-2 or TRBV6-3 and TRBJ2-1; TRBD2 matches 10 bases. J lost 8 bases, V lost 8 bases, and 15 bases had no gene match. This CDR3 has 16 residues. CDR1 MNHEY and CDR2 SVGEGT come from the germline V gene. This chain's CDR3 is CASLRAGGPISDEQFF. CDR3 in DNA: TGTGCCAGCCTTAGAGCGGGGGGGCCGATCTCAGATGAGCAGTTCTTC.

This sequence joins TRBV5-4 and TRBJ2-7; TRBD2 matches at 9 bases. Looked up from germline, CDR1 is SGHNT and CDR2 is YYREEE (reference sequence). J lost 7 bases, V lost 0 bases, and 8 bases had no gene match. The CDR3 length is 15 residues. In DNA form, the CDR3 reads TGTGCCAGCAGCTTGGATAGCGGGGGACGAGGAGAGCAGTACTTC. It specifies CASSLDSGGRGEQYF.

The chain combines TRBV7-2 with TRBJ2-7, with D perhaps assigned TRBD1 or TRBD2 (5 bases each). Looked up from germline, CDR1 is SGHTA and CDR2 is FQGNSA. Trimming cost V 4 bases and J 6 bases, with 25 bases left between them. The CDR3 is 17 residues long. CDR3 loop: CASSSSGTTNSFFEQYF. CDR3 coding DNA: TGTGCCAGCAGCTCCTCCGGGACGACCAATTCTTTTTTCGAGCAGTACTTC.

Only a few counts were recorded for this clonotype. The chain has TRBV7-2 and TRBJ1-1; the D gene is possibly TRBD1 (6 bases). V lost 4 bases and J lost 6, with 18 bases in between. The CDR3 covers 15 residues. In germline, CDR1 is SGHTA, CDR2 FQGNSA. Here the CDR3 DNA reads TGTGCCAGCAGCTCCCCCCAGGGGCGCGGAGCTGAAGCTTTCTTT. It specifies CASSSPQGRGAEAFF.

This clonotype turned up a few times. The J gene is TRBJ2-5, the V gene TRBV20-1; no clear D. The CDR3 runs to 15 residues. V was trimmed by 0 bases and J by 4 bases, leaving 15 bases between them. CDR1 is DFQATT and CDR2 is SNEGSKA in the germline V gene (reference sequence). The CDR3 nucleotides read TGCAGTGCTAGAGATAGTCGGCGGACCGTAGAGACCCAGTACTTC. This sequence encodes CSARDSRRTVETQYF.

This clonotype was counted a few times. This rearrangement joins TRBV20-1 to TRBJ2-1; 8 bases fit TRBD2. CDR1 and CDR2 from the germline V gene are DFQATT and SNEGSKA (reference sequence). The CDR3 contains 12 residues. The V segment lost 5 bases and the J segment 9 bases; nucleotides outside the gene matches: 6. For the CDR3, the DNA is TGCAGTGCTGCCGGGGGGGCTAGTGAGCAGTTCTTC. Translating gives CSAAGGASEQFF.

This clonotype has a handful of counts. This chain connects TRBV30 to TRBJ2-3; D remains ambiguous. The CDR3 totals 11 residues. Germline values: CDR1 GTSNPN, CDR2 SVGIG (reference sequence). V lost 4 bases and J lost 9, with 11 bases in between. The DNA for the CDR3 is TGTGCCTGGACAACGGGTACGACGCAGTATTTT. As protein: CAWTTGTTQYF.

This chain links TRBV5-1 with TRBJ2-5, with 10 nucleotides matching TRBD2. Germline trimming cut 4 bases from V and 5 bases from J; bases unmatched to any gene: 8. Germline CDR1 SGHRS, CDR2 YFSETQ. The CDR3 has 15 residues. The CDR3 region has the DNA TGCGCCAGCAGCCCCAGCGGGAGGGCTGGGGAGACCCAGTACTTC. As protein: CASSPSGRAGETQYF.

This clonotype was recorded a few times. This chain links TRBV28 with TRBJ2-1; possibly TRBD2 for D (5 bases). Germline-derived CDR1 and CDR2 are MDHEN and SYDVKM. CDR3 length: 13 residues. V was shortened by 5 bases and J by 3 bases, with 8 bases between the two germline ends. The CDR3 sequence: CASSPRDYNEQFF. Written as DNA, the CDR3 is TGTGCCAGCAGTCCCCGGGACTACAATGAGCAGTTCTTC.

The chain uses TRBV5-1 and TRBJ2-1, with D unresolved. V dropped 4 bases and J dropped 2 bases, with 13 bases sitting between them. CDR1 and CDR2 from the germline V gene are SGHRS and YFSETQ. The CDR3 loop spans 15 amino acids. CDR3 bases: TGCGCCAGCAGCGGTACCGGGTCCCCCTACAATGAGCAGTTCTTC. This codes for CASSGTGSPYNEQFF.

This clonotype was detected a few times. This chain connects TRBV14 to TRBJ2-5, with 10 bases fitting TRBD2. V shed 2 bases, J shed 5 bases, and the junction held 5 bases outside the gene matches. The CDR3 runs 15 residues. The germline V gene encodes CDR1 SGHDN and CDR2 FVKESK. CDR3: CASSQLAGARETQYF. CDR3 DNA: TGTGCCAGCAGCCAACTAGCGGGAGCCCGGGAGACCCAGTACTTC.

This clonotype appeared many times. V gene TRBV9 combines with J gene TRBJ2-1; 13 bases are a match to TRBD2. Germline V gene data show CDR1 as SGDLS and CDR2 as YYNGEE. The junction had 6 bases not matched to a gene; V was cut back by 3 bases and J by 9 bases. This CDR3 spans 15 amino acids. CDR3 loop: CASSGTGTSGIEQFF. The CDR3 nucleotides are TGTGCCAGCAGCGGAACCGGGACTAGCGGGATTGAGCAGTTCTTC.

The rearrangement links TRBV6-2 or TRBV6-3 to TRBJ2-3, with 8 bases matching TRBD1. The V and J ends lost 6 bases and 3 bases, in that order; junction bases with no gene match: 8. Germline V gene data show CDR1 as MNHEY and CDR2 as SVGEGT. CDR3 size: 15 residues. DNA of the CDR3: TGTGCCAGCAGACCACAGGGGGAAGGTACAGATACGCAGTATTTT. Protein: CASRPQGEGTDTQYF.

This chain connects TRBV30 to TRBJ2-3, with D unclear. CDR1 is GTSNPN and CDR2 is SVGIG in the germline V gene (reference sequence). Trimming took 2 bases from V and 2 from J, leaving 8 bases between them. The CDR3 covers 13 residues. The DNA of the CDR3 is TGTGCCTGGAGTCCCGGGCTCACAGATACGCAGTATTTT. This encodes CAWSPGLTDTQYF.

This clonotype was counted at least ten times. The rearrangement joins TRBV12-3 or TRBV12-4 to TRBJ1-6; D is possibly TRBD1 (5 bases). Trimming removed 8 bases at V and 2 bases at J, with 28 bases between. The CDR3 has 20 amino acids. The CDR3: CASLRTSLLGAGAYNSPLHF. The CDR3 bases are TGTGCCAGCCTCCGAACTTCTCTTTTAGGGGCTGGAGCCTATAATTCACCCCTCCACTTT.

J is TRBJ2-5 and V is TRBV12-3 or TRBV12-4; 11 bases align to TRBD2. J gave up 7 bases and V 6 bases, and 4 bases lay outside the gene matches. CDR3 length: 13 amino acids. The CDR3: CASSPSGGRTQYF. The CDR3 region has the DNA TGTGCCAGCAGCCCTAGCGGGGGGCGGACCCAGTACTTC.

This clonotype was seen more than once but under ten times. V usage is TRBV7-2 and J usage is TRBJ2-2, with a weak D call TRBD1 (5 bases). Germline V gene sequence: CDR1 SGHTA, CDR2 FQGNSA. V lost 4 bases and J lost 0, with 9 bases in between. CDR3 length equals 15 residues. CDR3 in amino acids: CASSSTEANTGELFF. In DNA form, the CDR3 reads TGTGCCAGCAGCTCGACAGAAGCGAACACCGGGGAGCTGTTTTTT.

This clonotype appeared a few times. The chain is built from TRBV12-5 and TRBJ1-5; unclear D gene. The germline V gene encodes CDR1 LGHNT and CDR2 FRNRAP. Deletions cut 2 bases from V and 0 bases from J, with 20 bases between. The CDR3 spans 19 residues. The chain's CDR3 is CASGLIARGDLYSNQPQHF. CDR3 DNA: TGTGCTAGTGGTTTGATTGCCCGGGGTGACCTATATAGCAATCAGCCCCAGCATTTT.

The chain combines TRBV21-1 with TRBJ2-7; TRBD1 is the table's D call, not checked against the DNA. TRBV21-1 is a documented pseudogene. The CDR3 contains 15 residues. CDR3: CVSSTDRVITYEQYF. DNA for the CDR3: TGTGTCAGCAGCACCGACAGGGTCATCACCTACGAGCAGTACTTC.

CDR3 amino acids: CASSNLGAYNEQFF. DNA for the CDR3: TGTGCCAGCAGCAATCTGGGGGCCTACAATGAGCAGTTCTTC. V gene TRBV9 combines with J gene TRBJ2-1; D tentatively fits TRBD1 or TRBD2 (5 bases each). The CDR3 has 14 amino acids. V lost 4 bases, J lost 2 bases, and 10 bases lay in between. Germline V gene lookup returns CDR1 SGDLS and CDR2 YYNGEE.

This clonotype was detected a few times. The chain couples TRBV2 to TRBJ2-2; the D is unclear. This CDR3 region has 14 residues. Trimming removed 6 bases from V and 6 bases from J, with 14 bases in between. Germline CDR1 and CDR2: SNHLY and FYNNEI. The CDR3 region has the DNA TGTGCCAGCAGATTGGCAAAATCGTCCGGGGAGCTGTTTTTT. This gives the protein CASRLAKSSGELFF. Variable domain in full (rest from reference TRBV2 and TRBJ2-2): EPEVTQTPSHQVTQMGQEVILRCVPISNHLYFYWYRQILGQKVEFLVSFYNNEISEKSEIFDDQFSVERPDGSNFTLKIRSTKLEDSAMYFCASRLAKSSGELFFGEGSRLTVL.

This clonotype has a handful of counts. The rearrangement joins TRBV27 to TRBJ2-7; 7 bases fit TRBD1. Trimming took 2 bases from V and 0 from J; bases not matched to a gene: 7. This CDR3 is built from 16 residues. The V gene's germline CDR1 is MNHEY and CDR2 SMNVEV (reference sequence). CDR3 DNA sequence: TGTGCCAGCAGTTTAGGGTCAGGGGGACACTCCTACGAGCAGTACTTC. Residues: CASSLGSGGHSYEQYF.

This clonotype has a handful of counts. The rearrangement links TRBV5-1 to TRBJ2-5, with 13 bases matching TRBD2. This CDR3 is 15 amino acids long. CDR1 and CDR2 (germline): SGHRS, YFSETQ. Germline trimming cut 5 bases from V and 5 bases from J; bases unmatched to any gene: 6. The CDR3 bases are TGCGCCAGCAGGTGGACTAGCGGGGGAGGGGAGACCCAGTACTTC. Its translation is CASRWTSGGGETQYF.

This clonotype came up once. The V and J genes are TRBV6-1 and TRBJ1-4, with D possibly TRBD1 on 5 matching bases. Germline V gene sequence: CDR1 MNHNS, CDR2 SASEGT. CDR3 length: 15 amino acids. Deletions cut 5 bases from V and 5 bases from J, with 15 bases between. The CDR3 protein is CASSKGGARNEKLFF. CDR3 DNA sequence: TGTGCCAGCAGTAAGGGAGGGGCTCGGAATGAAAAACTGTTTTTT.

This clonotype was found many times. The genes are TRBV5-1 and TRBJ2-7, with TRBD1 identical over 9 bases. V was pared by 5 bases and J by 6 bases, with 6 bases of the junction left unmatched. The CDR3 is made up of 13 amino acids. Per germline, CDR1 SGHRS and CDR2 YFSETQ. The CDR3 protein is CASRYGQGLEQYF. The CDR3 DNA sequence: TGCGCCAGCAGATACGGACAGGGGCTCGAGCAGTACTTC.

In its sample, this clonotype was seen a few times. CDR3 sequence: CASSFLGLAGEQYF. The CDR3 DNA is TGTGCCAGCAGCTTCCTCGGACTAGCGGGCGAGCAGTACTTC. The J gene is TRBJ2-7, the V gene TRBV7-9, with 11 nucleotides matching TRBD2. There are 14 residues in the CDR3. CDR1 SEHNR and CDR2 FQNEAQ come from the germline V gene (reference sequence). V trimming: 3 bases; J trimming: 6 bases; junction bases outside the gene matches: 4.

This chain joins TRBV6-2 or TRBV6-3 and TRBJ1-5, with D possibly matching TRBD1 (5 bases). Germline V gene lookup returns CDR1 MNHEY and CDR2 SVGEGT. The CDR3 length is 17 residues. Between the trimmed V and J ends, which lost 5 bases and 2 bases, there was a span of 19 bases. The CDR3, as DNA: TGTGCCAGCAGTCCCCTAAGTGGACATTCGGGCAATCAGCCCCAGCATTTT. It codes for CASSPLSGHSGNQPQHF.

At least ten counts were recorded for this clonotype. The chain combines TRBV7-2 with TRBJ2-6; possible D gene TRBD2, 5 bases. V was clipped by 5 bases and J by 0 bases, with 8 bases between them. From germline, CDR1 is SGHTA and CDR2 FQGNSA. The CDR3 spans 15 residues. DNA for the CDR3: TGTGCCAGCAGCCCCCGGGGCTCTGGGGCCAACGTCCTGACTTTC. Translation: CASSPRGSGANVLTF.